Listed below are T cell receptor beta chains from one sample, sequenced in a study of cytomegalovirus exposure and HLA in healthy donors. Profiling relied on immunoSEQ multiplex PCR, and the TCRdb table lists in-frame clones only, not all of them. This sample has about 150,000 clones, with about two thirds found just once. Input material: PBMCs. These receptors were collected from a woman aged 55-69 years in good health and CMV-seropositive. Each CDR3 is given with its conserved first and last residue. The order of the fields is V gene, clone size, D gene, J gene, CDR3 protein, CDR3 DNA. D genes are given only for firm matches. Expanded clones are given a class, and other clones once, few, many or no size at all.

V gene: TRBV30
clone size: .
D gene: .
J gene: TRBJ2-5
CDR3 protein: CAWSRGVDQETQYF
CDR3 DNA: TGTGCCTGGAGTAGGGGCGTAGACCAAGAGACCCAGTACTTC

V gene: TRBV9
clone size: .
D gene: TRBD2
J gene: TRBJ2-1
CDR3 protein: CASSVDSGLNNEQFF
CDR3 DNA: TGTGCCAGCAGCGTAGATAGCGGGCTAAACAATGAGCAGTTCTTC

V gene: TRBV15
clone size: .
D gene: TRBD1
J gene: TRBJ1-1
CDR3 protein: CATSVGQGTEAFF
CDR3 DNA: TGTGCCACCAGCGTTGGACAGGGCACTGAAGCTTTCTTT

V gene: TRBV6-5
clone size: few
D gene: TRBD2
J gene: TRBJ2-7
CDR3 protein: CASSYSSGRIYEQYF
CDR3 DNA: TGTGCCAGCAGTTACTCTAGCGGGAGAATCTACGAGCAGTACTTC

V gene: TRBV5-6
clone size: few
D gene: .
J gene: TRBJ2-7
CDR3 protein: CASSFGQGGEQYF
CDR3 DNA: TGTGCCAGCAGCTTTGGCCAGGGTGGCGAGCAGTACTTC

V gene: TRBV28
clone size: .
D gene: TRBD1
J gene: TRBJ1-2
CDR3 protein: CASSPGTGAGYGYTF
CDR3 DNA: TGTGCCAGCAGTCCCGGGACAGGGGCGGGCTATGGCTACACCTTC

V gene: TRBV9
clone size: .
D gene: .
J gene: TRBJ2-5
CDR3 protein: CASSPHYSSDFSETQYF
CDR3 DNA: TGTGCCAGCAGCCCCCATTACTCTAGCGATTTTTCGGAGACCCAGTACTTC

V gene: TRBV29-1
clone size: .
D gene: TRBD2
J gene: TRBJ2-3
CDR3 protein: CSGISTSGGNTDTQYF
CDR3 DNA: TGCAGCGGAATATCGACTAGCGGTGGCAACACAGATACGCAGTATTTT

V gene: TRBV5-1
clone size: .
D gene: .
J gene: TRBJ1-3
CDR3 protein: CASSSEGVTGNTIYF
CDR3 DNA: TGCGCCAGCAGCTCGGAAGGGGTAACTGGAAACACCATATATTTT

V gene: TRBV9
clone size: .
D gene: TRBD2
J gene: TRBJ2-3
CDR3 protein: CASSVTSVGTDTQYF
CDR3 DNA: TGTGCCAGCAGCGTAACTAGCGTTGGCACAGATACGCAGTATTTT

V gene: TRBV5-1
clone size: .
D gene: .
J gene: TRBJ1-5
CDR3 protein: CASSLGGSDFNQPQHF
CDR3 DNA: TGCGCCAGCAGCTTGGGGGGCTCAGACTTCAATCAGCCCCAGCATTTT

V gene: TRBV10-2
clone size: .
D gene: TRBD1
J gene: TRBJ1-4
CDR3 protein: CASRGTANNEKLFF
CDR3 DNA: TGCGCCAGCAGAGGGACAGCCAATAATGAAAAACTGTTTTTT

V gene: TRBV11-2
clone size: few
D gene: .
J gene: TRBJ1-4
CDR3 protein: CASSLDEKLFF
CDR3 DNA: TGTGCCAGCAGCTTAGATGAGAAACTGTTTTTT

V gene: TRBV7-9
clone size: .
D gene: .
J gene: TRBJ1-5
CDR3 protein: CASSEGGLNNQPQHF
CDR3 DNA: TGTGCCAGCAGCGAAGGGGGTCTGAACAATCAGCCCCAGCATTTT

V gene: TRBV5-4
clone size: few
D gene: TRBD1
J gene: TRBJ2-1
CDR3 protein: CASSSQGQGDEQFF
CDR3 DNA: TGTGCCAGCAGCTCCCAGGGACAGGGAGATGAGCAGTTCTTC

V gene: TRBV2
clone size: .
D gene: TRBD1
J gene: TRBJ1-1
CDR3 protein: CANRQGLTEAFF
CDR3 DNA: TGTGCCAACCGACAGGGATTAACTGAAGCTTTCTTT

V gene: TRBV29-1
clone size: .
D gene: TRBD1
J gene: TRBJ1-2
CDR3 protein: CSVGTGNAGGYTF
CDR3 DNA: TGCAGCGTTGGGACAGGGAACGCAGGGGGCTACACCTTC

V gene: TRBV6-5
clone size: .
D gene: TRBD1
J gene: TRBJ2-3
CDR3 protein: CASRTSGGDTQYF
CDR3 DNA: TGTGCCAGCAGGACCTCAGGGGGCGATACGCAGTATTTT

V gene: TRBV19
clone size: .
D gene: .
J gene: TRBJ1-2
CDR3 protein: CASSSGYGYTF
CDR3 DNA: TGTGCCAGTAGTAGCGGCTATGGCTACACCTTC

V gene: TRBV6-5
clone size: .
D gene: .
J gene: TRBJ1-1
CDR3 protein: CASSKSNTEAFF
CDR3 DNA: TGTGCCAGCAGCAAATCGAACACTGAAGCTTTCTTT

V gene: TRBV11-2
clone size: .
D gene: .
J gene: TRBJ2-7
CDR3 protein: CASSLGGRQSSYEQYF
CDR3 DNA: TGTGCCAGCAGCTTAGGAGGAAGACAGAGCTCCTACGAGCAGTACTTC

V gene: TRBV19
clone size: .
D gene: .
J gene: TRBJ2-5
CDR3 protein: CASSQGPQETQYF
CDR3 DNA: TGTGCCAGTAGTCAGGGGCCCCAAGAGACCCAGTACTTC

V gene: TRBV2
clone size: .
D gene: TRBD1
J gene: TRBJ2-3
CDR3 protein: CASKDRVGTDTQYF
CDR3 DNA: TGTGCCAGCAAGGACAGGGTCGGCACAGATACGCAGTATTTT

V gene: TRBV5-4
clone size: .
D gene: TRBD2
J gene: TRBJ2-7
CDR3 protein: CASSLGTSGGYEQYF
CDR3 DNA: TGTGCCAGCAGCTTGGGGACTAGCGGGGGCTACGAGCAGTACTTC

V gene: TRBV5-4
clone size: .
D gene: TRBD2
J gene: TRBJ2-3
CDR3 protein: CASSLEAGVTSTDTQYF
CDR3 DNA: TGTGCCAGCAGCTTGGAGGCGGGAGTAACTAGCACAGATACGCAGTATTTT

V gene: TRBV11-2
clone size: .
D gene: .
J gene: TRBJ2-7
CDR3 protein: CASSSPRLNYEQYF
CDR3 DNA: TGTGCCAGCAGCTCCCCACGCCTAAACTACGAGCAGTACTTC

V gene: TRBV30
clone size: .
D gene: .
J gene: TRBJ2-2
CDR3 protein: CAWSVQGLLTGELFF
CDR3 DNA: TGTGCCTGGAGTGTCCAGGGACTTCTGACCGGGGAGCTGTTTTTT

V gene: TRBV18
clone size: .
D gene: .
J gene: TRBJ1-1
CDR3 protein: CASSPNPWGRAYLTEAFF
CDR3 DNA: TGTGCCAGCTCACCTAACCCGTGGGGCAGGGCTTACCTCACTGAAGCTTTCTTT

V gene: TRBV5-1
clone size: .
D gene: .
J gene: TRBJ1-2
CDR3 protein: CASSETEKYGYTF
CDR3 DNA: TGCGCCAGCAGCGAGACAGAGAAATATGGCTACACCTTC

V gene: TRBV6-5
clone size: few
D gene: .
J gene: TRBJ2-3
CDR3 protein: CASSYSTLGTDTQYF
CDR3 DNA: TGTGCCAGCAGTTACTCGACTCTTGGCACAGATACGCAGTATTTT

V gene: TRBV9
clone size: .
D gene: TRBD1
J gene: TRBJ1-4
CDR3 protein: CASSVGQGVNEKLFF
CDR3 DNA: TGTGCCAGCAGCGTAGGACAGGGAGTTAATGAAAAACTGTTTTTT

V gene: TRBV2
clone size: .
D gene: TRBD1
J gene: TRBJ1-5
CDR3 protein: CASTGQGVRQPQHF
CDR3 DNA: TGTGCCAGCACAGGACAGGGGGTGCGTCAGCCCCAGCATTTT

V gene: TRBV27
clone size: .
D gene: .
J gene: TRBJ1-1
CDR3 protein: CASSPDGVGTEAFF
CDR3 DNA: TGTGCCAGCAGTCCCGACGGGGTTGGCACTGAAGCTTTCTTT

V gene: TRBV27
clone size: once
D gene: TRBD1
J gene: TRBJ1-2
CDR3 protein: CASSRDRGYGYTF
CDR3 DNA: TGTGCCAGCAGTCGAGACAGGGGGTATGGCTACACCTTC